This TCR beta chain emerged from a study of shared clonotypes between healthy human individuals. Trimming pared 7 bases from V and 9 bases from J, leaving 19 bases between. This CDR3 has 13 amino acids. The germline V gene encodes CDR1 SGHDT and CDR2 YYEEEE. This clone was observed at least ten times. Repertoires were generated with immunoSEQ multiplex PCR, while TCRdb's copy carries only in-frame clones and drops some. The data hold about 490,000 clones, with around 79% observed a single time. Sequencing input: PBMCs. This clonotype was obtained from a woman between 35 and 50 years old in good health. Some clones in this sample may be carry-over from other donors' samples. The rearrangement links TRBV5-6 to TRBJ1-2; no definite D call. The CDR3 coding sequence is TGTGCCAGCGAAAACCCAGGCGAGTTGCGCTACACCTTC. It encodes CASENPGELRYTF.